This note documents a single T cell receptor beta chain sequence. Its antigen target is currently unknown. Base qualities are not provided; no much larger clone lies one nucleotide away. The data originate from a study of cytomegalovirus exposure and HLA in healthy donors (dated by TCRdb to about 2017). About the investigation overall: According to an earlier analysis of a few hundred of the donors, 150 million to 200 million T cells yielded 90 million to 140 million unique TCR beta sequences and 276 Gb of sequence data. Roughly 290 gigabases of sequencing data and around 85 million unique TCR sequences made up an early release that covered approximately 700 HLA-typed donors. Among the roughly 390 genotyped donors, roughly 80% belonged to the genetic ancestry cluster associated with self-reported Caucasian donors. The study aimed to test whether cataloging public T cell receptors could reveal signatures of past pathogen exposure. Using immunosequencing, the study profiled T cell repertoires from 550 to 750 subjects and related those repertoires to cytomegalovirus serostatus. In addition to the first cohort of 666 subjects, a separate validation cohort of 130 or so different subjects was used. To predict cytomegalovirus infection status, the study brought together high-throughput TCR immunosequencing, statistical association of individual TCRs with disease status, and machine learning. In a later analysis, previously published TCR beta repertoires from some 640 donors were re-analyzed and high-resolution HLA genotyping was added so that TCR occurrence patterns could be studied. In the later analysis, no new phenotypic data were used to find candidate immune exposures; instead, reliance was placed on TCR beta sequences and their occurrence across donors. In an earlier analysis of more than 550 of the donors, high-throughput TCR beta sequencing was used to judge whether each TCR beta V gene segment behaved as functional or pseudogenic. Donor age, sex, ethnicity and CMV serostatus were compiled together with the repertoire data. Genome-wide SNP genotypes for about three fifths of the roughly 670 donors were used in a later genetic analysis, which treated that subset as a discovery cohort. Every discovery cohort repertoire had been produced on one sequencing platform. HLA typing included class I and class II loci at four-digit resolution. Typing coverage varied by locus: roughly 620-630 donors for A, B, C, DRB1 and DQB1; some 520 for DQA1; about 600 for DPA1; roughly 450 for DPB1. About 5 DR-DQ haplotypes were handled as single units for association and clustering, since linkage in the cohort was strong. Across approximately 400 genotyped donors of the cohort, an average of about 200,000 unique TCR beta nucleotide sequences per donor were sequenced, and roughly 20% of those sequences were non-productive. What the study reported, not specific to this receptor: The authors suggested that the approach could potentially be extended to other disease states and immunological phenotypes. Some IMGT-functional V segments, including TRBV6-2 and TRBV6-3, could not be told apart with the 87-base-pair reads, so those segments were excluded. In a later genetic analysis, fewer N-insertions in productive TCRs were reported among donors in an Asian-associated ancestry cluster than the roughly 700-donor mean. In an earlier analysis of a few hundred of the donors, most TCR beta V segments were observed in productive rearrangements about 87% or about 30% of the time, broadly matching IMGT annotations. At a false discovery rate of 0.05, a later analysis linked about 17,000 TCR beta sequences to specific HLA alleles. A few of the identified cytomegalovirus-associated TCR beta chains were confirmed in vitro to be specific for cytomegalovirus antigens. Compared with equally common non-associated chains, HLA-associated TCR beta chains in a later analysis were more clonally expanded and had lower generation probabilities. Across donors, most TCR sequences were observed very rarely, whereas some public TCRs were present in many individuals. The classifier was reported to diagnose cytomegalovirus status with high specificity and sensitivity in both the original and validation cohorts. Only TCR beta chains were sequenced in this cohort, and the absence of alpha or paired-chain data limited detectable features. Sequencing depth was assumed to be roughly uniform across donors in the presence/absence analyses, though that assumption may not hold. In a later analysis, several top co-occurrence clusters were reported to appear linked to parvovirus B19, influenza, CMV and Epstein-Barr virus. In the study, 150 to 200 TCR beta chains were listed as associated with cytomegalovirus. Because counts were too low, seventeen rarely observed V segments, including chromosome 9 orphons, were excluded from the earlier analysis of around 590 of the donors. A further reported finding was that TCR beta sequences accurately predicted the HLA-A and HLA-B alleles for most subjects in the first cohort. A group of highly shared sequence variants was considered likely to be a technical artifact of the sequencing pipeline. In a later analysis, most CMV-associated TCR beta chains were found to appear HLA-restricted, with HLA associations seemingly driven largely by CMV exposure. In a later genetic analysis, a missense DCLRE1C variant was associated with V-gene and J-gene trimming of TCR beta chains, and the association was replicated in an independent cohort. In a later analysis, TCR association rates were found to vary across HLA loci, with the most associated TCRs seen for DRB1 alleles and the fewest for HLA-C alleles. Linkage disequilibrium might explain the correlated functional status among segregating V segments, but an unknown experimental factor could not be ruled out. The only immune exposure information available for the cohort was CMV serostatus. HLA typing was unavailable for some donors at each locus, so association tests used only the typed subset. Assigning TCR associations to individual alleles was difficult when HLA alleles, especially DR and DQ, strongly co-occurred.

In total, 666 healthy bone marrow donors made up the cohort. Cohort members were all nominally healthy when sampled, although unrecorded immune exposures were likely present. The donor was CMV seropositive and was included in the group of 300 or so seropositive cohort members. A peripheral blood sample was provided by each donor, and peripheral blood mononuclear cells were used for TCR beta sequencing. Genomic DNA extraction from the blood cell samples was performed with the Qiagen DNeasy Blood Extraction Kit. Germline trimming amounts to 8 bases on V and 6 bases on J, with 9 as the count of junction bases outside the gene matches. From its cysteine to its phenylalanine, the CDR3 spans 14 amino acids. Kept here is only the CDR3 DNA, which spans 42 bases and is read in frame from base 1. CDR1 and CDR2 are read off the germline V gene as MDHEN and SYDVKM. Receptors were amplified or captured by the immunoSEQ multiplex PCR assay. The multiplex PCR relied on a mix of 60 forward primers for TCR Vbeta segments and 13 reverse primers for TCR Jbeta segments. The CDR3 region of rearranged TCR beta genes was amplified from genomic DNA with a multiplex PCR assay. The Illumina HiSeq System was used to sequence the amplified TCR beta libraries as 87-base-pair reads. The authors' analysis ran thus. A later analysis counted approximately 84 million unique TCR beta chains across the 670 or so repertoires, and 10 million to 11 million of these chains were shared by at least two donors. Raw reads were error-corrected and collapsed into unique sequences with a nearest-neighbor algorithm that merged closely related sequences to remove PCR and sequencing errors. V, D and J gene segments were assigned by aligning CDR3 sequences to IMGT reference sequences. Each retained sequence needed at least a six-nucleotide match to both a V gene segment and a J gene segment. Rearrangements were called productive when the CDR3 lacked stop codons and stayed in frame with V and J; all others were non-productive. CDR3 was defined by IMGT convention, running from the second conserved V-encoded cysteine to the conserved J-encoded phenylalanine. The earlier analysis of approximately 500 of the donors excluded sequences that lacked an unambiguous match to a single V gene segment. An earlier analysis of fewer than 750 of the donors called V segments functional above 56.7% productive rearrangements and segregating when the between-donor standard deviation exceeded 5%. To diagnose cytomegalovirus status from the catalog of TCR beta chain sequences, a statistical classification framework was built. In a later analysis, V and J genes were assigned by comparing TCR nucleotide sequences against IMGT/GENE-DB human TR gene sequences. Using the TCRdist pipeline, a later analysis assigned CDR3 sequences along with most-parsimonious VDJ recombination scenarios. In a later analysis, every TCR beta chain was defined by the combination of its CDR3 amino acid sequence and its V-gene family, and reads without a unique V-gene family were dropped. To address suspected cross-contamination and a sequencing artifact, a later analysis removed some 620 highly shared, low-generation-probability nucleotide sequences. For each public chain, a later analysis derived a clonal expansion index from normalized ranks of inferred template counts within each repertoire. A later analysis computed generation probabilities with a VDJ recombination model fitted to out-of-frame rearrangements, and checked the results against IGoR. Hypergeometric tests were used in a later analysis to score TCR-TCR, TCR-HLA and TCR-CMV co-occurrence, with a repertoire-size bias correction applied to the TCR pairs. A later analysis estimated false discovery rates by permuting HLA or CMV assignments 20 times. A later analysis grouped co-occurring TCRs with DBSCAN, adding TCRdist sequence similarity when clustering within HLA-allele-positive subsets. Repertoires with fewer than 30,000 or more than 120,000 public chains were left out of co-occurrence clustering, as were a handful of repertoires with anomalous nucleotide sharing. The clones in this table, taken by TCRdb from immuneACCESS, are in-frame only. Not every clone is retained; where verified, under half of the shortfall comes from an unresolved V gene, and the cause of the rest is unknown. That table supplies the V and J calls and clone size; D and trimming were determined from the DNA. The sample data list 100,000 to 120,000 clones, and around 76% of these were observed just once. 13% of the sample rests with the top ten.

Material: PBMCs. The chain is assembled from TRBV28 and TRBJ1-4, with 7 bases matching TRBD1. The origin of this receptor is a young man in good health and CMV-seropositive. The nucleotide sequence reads TGTGCCAGCGGAGGATGGCAGGGGGATGAAAAACTGTTTTTT. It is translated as CASGGWQGDEKLFF.